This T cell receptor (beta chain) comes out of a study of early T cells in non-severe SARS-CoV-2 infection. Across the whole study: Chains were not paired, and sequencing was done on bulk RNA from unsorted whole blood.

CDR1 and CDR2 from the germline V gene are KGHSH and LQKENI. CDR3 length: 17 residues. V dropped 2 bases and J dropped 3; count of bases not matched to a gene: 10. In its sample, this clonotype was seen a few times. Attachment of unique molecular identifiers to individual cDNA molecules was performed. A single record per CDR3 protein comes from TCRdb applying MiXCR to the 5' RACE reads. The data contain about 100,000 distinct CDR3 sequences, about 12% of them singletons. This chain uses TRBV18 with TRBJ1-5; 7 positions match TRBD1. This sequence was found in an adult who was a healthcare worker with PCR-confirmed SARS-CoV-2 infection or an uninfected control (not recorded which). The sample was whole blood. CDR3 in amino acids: CASSPSGQARDNQPQHF. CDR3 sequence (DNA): TGTGCCAGCTCACCATCTGGACAGGCCCGCGACAATCAGCCCCAGCATTTT.